The subject of this entry is one T cell receptor (beta chain). Its antigen remains unknown. The PCR contained 60 Vbeta and 13 Jbeta primers. Clones were read by immunoSEQ multiplex PCR, and TCRdb kept only the in-frame ones, dropping some. The repertoire holds around 90,000 clones, roughly 85% seen once, with about 7.2% in the top ten. This sample was included in a study of cytomegalovirus exposure and HLA in healthy donors. Background on the study: From donors who were HLA-typed, an early data release held 75 million to 85 million unique TCRs. Study findings and constraints: CMV antigen specificity was confirmed in vitro for three CMV-associated chains.

V lost 5 bases, J lost 6 bases, and 14 bases lay in between. The CDR3 loop spans 15 amino acids. Germline CDR1 reads MNHEY; CDR2 reads SVGAGI. Material: PBMCs. This clonotype was obtained from a man in his forties in good health and CMV-seropositive. The chain uses TRBV6-5 and TRBJ1-6; a weak D match, TRBD1 (6 bases). The chain's CDR3 is CASSPGTMPNSPLHF. CDR3 DNA: TGTGCCAGCAGTCCCGGGACAATGCCTAATTCACCCCTCCACTTT.